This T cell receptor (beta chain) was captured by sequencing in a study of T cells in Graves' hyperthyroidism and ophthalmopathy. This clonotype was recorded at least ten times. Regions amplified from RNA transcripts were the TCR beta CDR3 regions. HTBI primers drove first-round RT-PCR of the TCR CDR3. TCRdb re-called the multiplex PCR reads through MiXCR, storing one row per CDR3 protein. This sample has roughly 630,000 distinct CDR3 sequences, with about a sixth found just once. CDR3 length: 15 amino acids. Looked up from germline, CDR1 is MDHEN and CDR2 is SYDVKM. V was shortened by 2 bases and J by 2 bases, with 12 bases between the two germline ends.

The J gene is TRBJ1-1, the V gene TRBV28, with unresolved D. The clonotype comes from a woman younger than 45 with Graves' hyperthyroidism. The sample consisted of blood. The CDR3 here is CASSLPLPANTEAFF. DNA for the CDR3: TGTGCCAGCAGTTTACCCCTCCCCGCCAACACTGAAGCTTTCTTT.